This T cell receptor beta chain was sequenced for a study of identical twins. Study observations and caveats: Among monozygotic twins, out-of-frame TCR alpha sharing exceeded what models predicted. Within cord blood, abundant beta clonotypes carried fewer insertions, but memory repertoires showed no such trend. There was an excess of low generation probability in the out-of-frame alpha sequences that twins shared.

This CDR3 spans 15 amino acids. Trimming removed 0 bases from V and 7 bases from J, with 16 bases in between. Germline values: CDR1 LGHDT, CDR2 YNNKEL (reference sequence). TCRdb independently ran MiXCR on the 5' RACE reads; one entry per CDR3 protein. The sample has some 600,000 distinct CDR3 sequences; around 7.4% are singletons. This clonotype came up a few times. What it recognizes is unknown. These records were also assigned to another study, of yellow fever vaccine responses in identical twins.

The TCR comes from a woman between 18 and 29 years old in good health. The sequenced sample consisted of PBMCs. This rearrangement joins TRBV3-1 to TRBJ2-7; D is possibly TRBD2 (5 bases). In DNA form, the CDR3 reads TGTGCCAGCAGCCAAGATTTCAGCGGCCCTCGGGAGCAGTACTTC. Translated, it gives CASSQDFSGPREQYF.